The TCR beta chain under discussion was sequenced for a study of blood T cells in healthy people across ages. Study-wide points: Unsorted PBMCs prevented conclusive naive versus antigen-experienced comparison. There were more naive CD4+ cells and higher diversity in long-lived donors than in aged donors.

This clonotype turned up a few times. The antigen remains unidentified. A J-beta primer mix and a sample-barcoded 5' primer were used in a second PCR of roughly 6 to 12 cycles. Template switching added a 12-random-nucleotide identifier to every cDNA molecule. TCRdb re-derived calls from the 5' RACE reads in MiXCR, one entry per CDR3 protein. Among approximately 1,700,000 distinct CDR3 sequences listed, about 39% were seen once. The donors, aged roughly 6 to 90, were healthy Caucasians from Russia. After removal of 1 base from V and 3 bases from J, the junction contained 6 bases not matched to a gene. The CDR3 has 16 residues. Germline V CDR1 and CDR2: LGHDT, YNNKEL (reference sequence).

The V and J genes are TRBV3-1 and TRBJ2-7; 10 bases are a match to TRBD2. Sequenced sample: blood. The receptor was derived from a human donor in good health. CDR3 protein: CASSQGSGGPLYEQYF. DNA for the CDR3: TGTGCCAGCAGCCAAGGTAGCGGGGGGCCACTCTACGAGCAGTACTTC.